This TCR beta chain emerged from a study of regulatory T cells in long-lasting Graves disease. Findings and caveats of the study: Patients whose Graves' disease persisted exhibited lower TCR diversity than those newly diagnosed.

The J segment lost 11 bases and the V segment lost 7 bases, leaving 12 bases of the junction unmatched. There are 13 residues in the CDR3. CDR1 and CDR2 from the germline V gene are SGHNT and YYREEE (reference sequence). In this sample, this clonotype turned up a few times. Its antigen is unknown. Sample time point: persistent/refractory GD, antithyroid drugs over 5 years with positive TRAb. After RNA was extracted from PBMCs, the TCR library was made from it. The patients were drawn from one endocrinology department in Xi'an, China. Sequencing libraries for TCR beta were prepared with iRepertoire HTBI primers and Arm-PCR of CDR3 regions. MiXCR was run by TCRdb on the multiplex PCR reads, yielding one entry per CDR3 protein. The sample contains 450,000 or so distinct CDR3 sequences, under 25% of which appear only once.

Sequencing was performed on peripheral blood mononuclear cells (PBMCs), taken when the disease was refractory, from a patient treated with antithyroid drugs. This receptor was obtained from a female donor with Graves disease. The J gene is TRBJ1-1, the V gene TRBV5-4; 9 nucleotides agree with TRBD1. CDR3 region: CASFGQGPGGAFF. Written as DNA, the CDR3 is TGTGCCAGCTTTGGACAGGGGCCCGGTGGGGCTTTCTTT.